Listed below are T cell receptor beta chains from one sample, sequenced in a study of T cell repertoires in cytomegalovirus infection. TCRdb itself ran the reads through MiXCR, one entry per CDR3 protein. The sample consists of 160,000 or so distinct CDR3 sequences, under 20% of them appearing once. Sequenced material: CD8+ T cells from PBMCs. Receptors were obtained from a human donor in good health (CMV status not recorded). Some clones in this sample may be carry-over from other donors' samples. The CDR3 runs from the conserved cysteine through the conserved F or W.

v_call cdr3_aa
TRBV28 CASSPFGGDDNEQFF
TRBV7-2 CASSWRWAGVAEEQFF
TRBV7-9 CASSFSAGANEQFF
TRBV6-2/TRBV6-3 CASSHGDEQYF
TRBV7-3 CASSYGTAKTGELFF
TRBV12-5 CASGLVEQYNEQFF
TRBV6-2/TRBV6-3 CASSRRPGQAYSYEQYF
TRBV27 CASSGGPRYEQYF
TRBV7-8 CASSLPDSGGYYEQYF
TRBV7-2 CASSSSGAQYF
TRBV7-2 CASSLGWRDRGQDTQYF
TRBV15 CATIPGQGNEQFF
TRBV6-2/TRBV6-3 CASSYGQVEQYF
TRBV7-9 CASSSDSREKLFF
TRBV7-2 CASSVQVWRDEQFF
TRBV6-4 CASSVERSYNEQFF
TRBV11-2 CASAETSGRIVEQFF
TRBV11-1 CASSPEGTTVTKTQYF
TRBV27 CASSSISSYEQYF
TRBV7-2 CASSAGTVTYEQYF
TRBV29-1 CSALGGANTEAFF
TRBV6-5 CASSPQRGQETQYF
TRBV15 CATSREVTSGYEQYF
TRBV12-3/TRBV12-4 CASSPARADQETQYF
TRBV6-2/TRBV6-3 CASSYKAPASSYNEQFF
TRBV11-3 CASSLVDRDEQFF
TRBV12-5 CASGRDRGPYGYTF
TRBV27 CASSLLSDSPLHF
TRBV11-2 CASTPQGSVYEQYF
TRBV7-2 CASSLEGAGGWNEQFF
TRBV4-2 CASSQARAANYGYTF
TRBV12-5 CASGLLRTGALMNTEAFF